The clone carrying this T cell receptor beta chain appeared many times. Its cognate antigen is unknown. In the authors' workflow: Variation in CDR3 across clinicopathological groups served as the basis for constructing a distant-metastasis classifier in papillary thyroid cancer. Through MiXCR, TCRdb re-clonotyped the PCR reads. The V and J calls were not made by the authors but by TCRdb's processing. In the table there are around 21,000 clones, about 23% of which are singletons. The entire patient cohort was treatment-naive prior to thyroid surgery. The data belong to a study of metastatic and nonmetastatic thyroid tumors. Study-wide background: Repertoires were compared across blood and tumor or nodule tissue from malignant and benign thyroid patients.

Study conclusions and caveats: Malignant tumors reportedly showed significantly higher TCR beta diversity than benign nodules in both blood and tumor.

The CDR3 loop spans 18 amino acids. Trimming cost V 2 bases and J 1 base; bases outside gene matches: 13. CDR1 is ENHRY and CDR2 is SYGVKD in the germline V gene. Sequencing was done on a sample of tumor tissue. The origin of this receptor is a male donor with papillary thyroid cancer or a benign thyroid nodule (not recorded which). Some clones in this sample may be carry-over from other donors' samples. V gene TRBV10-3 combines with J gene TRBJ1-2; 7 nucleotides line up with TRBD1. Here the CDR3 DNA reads TGTGCCATCAGTGAGAGGTGGACAGGAGACCATATTAACTATGGCTACACCTTC. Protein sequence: CAISERWTGDHINYGYTF.